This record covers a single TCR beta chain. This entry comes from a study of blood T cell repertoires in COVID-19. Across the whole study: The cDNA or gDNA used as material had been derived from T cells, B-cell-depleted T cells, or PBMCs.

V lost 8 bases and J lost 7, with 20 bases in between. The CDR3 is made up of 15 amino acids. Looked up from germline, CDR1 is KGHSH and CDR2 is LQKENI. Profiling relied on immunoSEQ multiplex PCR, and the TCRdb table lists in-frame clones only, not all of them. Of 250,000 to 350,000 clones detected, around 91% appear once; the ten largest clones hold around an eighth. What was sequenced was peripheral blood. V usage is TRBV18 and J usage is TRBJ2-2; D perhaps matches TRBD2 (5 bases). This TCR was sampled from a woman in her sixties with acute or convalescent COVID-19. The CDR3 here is CASAAPGIAGGELFF. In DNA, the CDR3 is TGTGCCAGCGCCGCCCCGGGGATAGCTGGCGGGGAGCTGTTTTTT.